These T cell receptor beta chains were read from a single sample in a study of control samples from healthy donors and cancer patients. The method was immunoSEQ multiplex PCR; TCRdb's version includes in-frame clones alone and lacks a portion of them. The repertoire includes 190,000 or so clones, around 93% of them detected once, and approximately 1.5% sits in the top ten. The sample was blood. Source of these receptors: a man aged 18-30 years in good health. CDR3s include the opening cysteine and the closing phenylalanine or tryptophan. Fields, in order: D gene, V gene, J gene, CDR3 protein, CDR3 DNA. The D gene is left open where the match is weak.

>NA|TRBV29-1|TRBJ1-2
CSGTTRNYGYTF
TGCAGCGGCACGACACGAAACTATGGCTACACCTTC
>TRBD1|TRBV6-7|TRBJ2-1
CATGQGSYYNEQFF
TGTGCCACCGGACAGGGCTCTTACTACAATGAGCAGTTCTTC
>TRBD1|TRBV18|TRBJ2-6
CASSPFQGAEGANVLTF
TGTGCCAGCTCACCATTCCAGGGGGCGGAAGGGGCCAACGTCCTGACTTTC
>NA|TRBV9|TRBJ1-3
CASSVAGSSGNTIYF
TGTGCCAGCAGCGTAGCGGGAAGCTCTGGAAACACCATATATTTT
>NA|TRBV7-6|TRBJ2-7
CASSLSSYEQYF
TGTGCCAGCAGCTTATCCAGCTACGAGCAGTACTTC
>TRBD1|TRBV7-3|TRBJ2-7
CASSIGTGYEQYF
TGTGCCAGCAGCATCGGGACAGGGTACGAGCAGTACTTC
>NA|TRBV24-1|TRBJ2-5
CATSAGVGTQYF
TGTGCCACCAGTGCGGGGGTAGGGACCCAGTACTTC
>NA|TRBV18|TRBJ1-3
CASSPRERVRNTIYF
TGTGCCAGCTCACCAAGGGAGCGGGTCCGAAACACCATATATTTT
>NA|TRBV7-2|TRBJ1-5
CASSLVAGGDQPQHF
TGTGCCAGCAGCTTAGTGGCCGGGGGGGATCAGCCCCAGCATTTT
>NA|TRBV6-5|TRBJ2-7
CASSITDLYEQYF
TGTGCCAGCAGCATCACAGACCTATACGAGCAGTACTTC
>TRBD1|TRBV4-1|TRBJ1-2
CASSDGTANYGYTF
TGCGCCAGCAGCGACGGGACAGCCAACTATGGCTACACCTTC